This TCR beta chain was captured in a study of OX40 agonist ivuxolimab in advanced cancers. Study in general: Ivuxolimab was administered intravenously to patients at 0.01 to 10 mg/kg every 2 weeks.

Measured with immunoSEQ multiplex PCR; TCRdb has only the in-frame clones, and not every one. The sample lists over 40,000 clones; around nine tenths were seen once. As regards this clone: Antigen unknown.

General study results and limits: Clones of CD4+ and CD8+ blood T cells grew by week 6 at doses of 0.1 to 3.0 mg/kg. On average, CD8+ T cells had more expanded clones than CD4+.

Germline CDR1 reads KGHSH; CDR2 reads LQKENI. Losses at the gene ends were 3 bases for V and 9 bases for J; bases not matched to a gene: 7. CDR3 length: 15 amino acids. This chain links TRBV18 with TRBJ2-1, with 11 nucleotides matching TRBD1. The sequence derives from an adult with an advanced solid tumor such as melanoma, head and neck, liver or kidney cancer. The sequencing here drew on CD4+ or CD8+ T cells sorted from blood, taken in a trial of the OX40 agonist ivuxolimab. CDR3 bases: TGTGCCAGCTCACCGGGACAGGGGGTTGGCGGTGAGCAGTTCTTC. Encoded protein: CASSPGQGVGGEQFF.